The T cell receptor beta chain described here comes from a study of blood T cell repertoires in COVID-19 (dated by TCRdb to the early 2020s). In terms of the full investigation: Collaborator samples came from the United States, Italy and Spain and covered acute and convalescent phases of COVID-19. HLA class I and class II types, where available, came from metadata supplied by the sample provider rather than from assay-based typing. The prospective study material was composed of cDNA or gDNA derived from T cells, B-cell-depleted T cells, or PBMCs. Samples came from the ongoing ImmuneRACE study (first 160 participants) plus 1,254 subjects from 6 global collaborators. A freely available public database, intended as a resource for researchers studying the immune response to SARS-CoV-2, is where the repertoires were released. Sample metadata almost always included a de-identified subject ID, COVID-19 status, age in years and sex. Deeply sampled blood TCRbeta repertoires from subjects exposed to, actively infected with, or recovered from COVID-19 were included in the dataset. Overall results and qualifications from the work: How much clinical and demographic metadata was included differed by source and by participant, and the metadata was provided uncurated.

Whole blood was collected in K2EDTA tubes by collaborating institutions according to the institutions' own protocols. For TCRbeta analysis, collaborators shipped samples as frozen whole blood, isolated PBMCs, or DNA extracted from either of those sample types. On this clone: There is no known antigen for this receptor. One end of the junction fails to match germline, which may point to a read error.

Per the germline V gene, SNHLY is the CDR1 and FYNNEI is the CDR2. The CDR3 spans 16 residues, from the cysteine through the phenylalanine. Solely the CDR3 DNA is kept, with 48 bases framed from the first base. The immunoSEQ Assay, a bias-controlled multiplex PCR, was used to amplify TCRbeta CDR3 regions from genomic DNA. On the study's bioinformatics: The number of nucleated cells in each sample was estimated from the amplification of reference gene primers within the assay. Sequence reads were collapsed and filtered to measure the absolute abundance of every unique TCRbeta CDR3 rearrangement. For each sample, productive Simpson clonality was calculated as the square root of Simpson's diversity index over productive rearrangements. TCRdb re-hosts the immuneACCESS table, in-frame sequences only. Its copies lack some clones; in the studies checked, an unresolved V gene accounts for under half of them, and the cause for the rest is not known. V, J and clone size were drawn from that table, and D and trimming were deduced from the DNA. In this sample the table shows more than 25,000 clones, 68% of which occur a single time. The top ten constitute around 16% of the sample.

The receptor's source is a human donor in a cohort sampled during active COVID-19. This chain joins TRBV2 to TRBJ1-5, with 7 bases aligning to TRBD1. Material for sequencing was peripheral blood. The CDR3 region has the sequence CASREGGSEINQPQHF. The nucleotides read TGTGCCAGCAGAGAAGGGGGCAGCGAGATCAATCAGCCCCAGCATTTT.